These 21 T cell receptor beta chains originate from one sample sequenced in a study of T cell changes during pregnancy in multiple sclerosis. Repertoires were generated with immunoSEQ multiplex PCR, while TCRdb's copy carries only in-frame clones and drops some. The data hold about 72,000 clones, with 75% to 95% observed a single time. The sample consisted of peripheral blood, taken in the third trimester of pregnancy. The receptor source for this set is a female donor in good health, enrolled as a control in a pregnancy study.

The genes are TRBV18 and TRBJ1-1; 9 bases match TRBD1. Germline V gene data show CDR1 as KGHSH and CDR2 as LQKENI. V dropped 4 bases and J dropped 3; count of bases not matched to a gene: 9. This CDR3 has 16 amino acids. DNA of the CDR3: TGTGCCAGCTCACTACTTTCACAGGGGGCCGACACTGAAGCTTTCTTT. Encoded protein: CASSLLSQGADTEAFF.

This chain links TRBV2 with TRBJ2-7; D might be TRBD1 (6 bases). The CDR3 has 14 amino acids. The V end was cut by 2 bases, the J end by 3 bases, with 11 bases between. Germline lookup yields CDR1 SNHLY and CDR2 FYNNEI. In nucleotides, the CDR3 is TGTGCCAGCAGTGAACAATTGGACAGCTACGAGCAGTACTTC. Its translation: CASSEQLDSYEQYF.

The chain is built from TRBV29-1 and TRBJ1-2, with D possibly matching TRBD1 (5 bases). Trimming pared 4 bases from V and 7 bases from J, leaving 19 bases between. This CDR3 is 14 amino acids long. Germline V CDR1 and CDR2: SQVTM, ANQGSEA. The CDR3 DNA reads as TGCAGCGTTGTTCTCGGGTTAGGGGCGGCTGGCTACACCTTC. This gives the protein CSVVLGLGAAGYTF.

V and J are TRBV19 and TRBJ1-1; D possibly corresponds to TRBD1 (5 bases). Germline CDR1 LNHDA, CDR2 SQIVND (reference sequence). This CDR3 spans 14 amino acids. V was cut by 4 bases and J by 4 bases, with 13 bases left in between. DNA for the CDR3: TGTGCCAGTAGTACGACAGTCCGGCGCACTGAAGCTTTCTTT. Encoded protein: CASSTTVRRTEAFF.

Points on this clone: A read error may produce the germline difference seen at one junction end. The gene calls are TRBV7-7 and TRBJ2-5; 10 bases are a match to TRBD1. This CDR3 contains 14 residues. Germline CDR1 reads SSHAT; CDR2 reads FNYEAQ (reference sequence). CDR3 sequence (DNA): TGTGCTAGCAGCCGGACAGGGGGTGGAGAGACCCAGTACTTC. It translates to CASSRTGGGETQYF.

This sequence joins TRBV29-1 and TRBJ2-7, with D unresolved. The CDR3 extends over 11 amino acids. Germline V gene sequence: CDR1 SQVTM, CDR2 ANQGSEA. V lost 4 bases and J 2 bases, leaving 6 bases between the germline ends. CDR3: CSVGSAYEQYF. DNA for the CDR3: TGCAGCGTTGGGTCGGCCTACGAGCAGTACTTC.

This chain uses TRBV28 with TRBJ2-7, with 7 bases lining up with TRBD1. The CDR3 is 12 residues long. V lost 7 bases and J lost 3; bases outside the gene matches: 3. Looked up from germline, CDR1 is MDHEN and CDR2 is SYDVKM. The CDR3 region is CASTQGLYEQYF. CDR3 DNA: TGTGCCAGCACACAGGGGCTCTACGAGCAGTACTTC.

The chain uses TRBV27 and TRBJ2-4, with TRBD2 identical over 14 bases. Trimming at V came to 3 bases and at J to 10 bases, leaving 5 bases not matched to a gene. The CDR3 spans 15 residues. The germline gives CDR1 MNHEY, CDR2 SMNVEV (reference sequence). CDR3 DNA sequence: TGTGCCAGCAGTTTGGGACTAGCGGGAGTAGGGATTCAGTACTTC. Its protein is CASSLGLAGVGIQYF.

This clone was recorded only once. The rearrangement joins TRBV11-2 to TRBJ1-1; D gene unclear. Germline V gives CDR1 SGHAT, CDR2 FQNNGV. V was cut by 2 bases and J by 4 bases, with 17 bases left in between. The CDR3 is 16 amino acids. This chain's CDR3 is CASSLSRIVEGTEAFF. The CDR3 DNA reads as TGTGCCAGCAGCTTATCCCGCATCGTCGAGGGCACTGAAGCTTTCTTT.

This chain uses TRBV28 with TRBJ1-1; 10 bases are a match to TRBD1. The V segment lost 6 bases and the J segment 9 bases; nucleotides outside the gene matches: 13. CDR1 is MDHEN, CDR2 SYDVKM, per germline. CDR3 size: 15 residues. CDR3 nucleotides: TGTGCCAGCAGCCCAACTATTCGACAGGGGGCCCAAGCTTTCTTT. This gives the protein CASSPTIRQGAQAFF.

The V and J genes are TRBV2 and TRBJ2-1, with TRBD2 as a possible D gene (5 bases). V was pared by 2 bases and J by 5 bases, with 13 bases between. The CDR3 sequence is 15 residues long. Germline-derived CDR1 and CDR2 are SNHLY and FYNNEI. The chain's CDR3 is CASSERTLPDNEQFF. CDR3 DNA: TGTGCCAGCAGTGAACGGACTCTACCCGACAATGAGCAGTTCTTC.

Points on this clone: This sample also contains other DNA sequences that code for the same CDR3. The chain has TRBV29-1 and TRBJ1-1; a weak D match, TRBD1 (5 bases). CDR1 SQVTM and CDR2 ANQGSEA come from the germline V gene. The V end lost 6 bases, the J end lost 4 bases, and 12 bases lay between the germline ends. The CDR3 totals 12 residues. CDR3 coding DNA: TGCAGCGTGAGGGCGGGGCTCACTGAAGCTTTCTTT. Its translation is CSVRAGLTEAFF. Looking up the rest from reference TRBV29-1 and TRBJ1-1 gives the full variable domain: SAVISQKPSRDICQRGTSLTIQCQVDSQVTMMFWYRQQPGQSLTLIATANQGSEATYESGFVIDKFPISRPNLTFSTLTVSNMSPEDSSIYLCSVRAGLTEAFFGQGTRLTVV.

This chain joins TRBV19 and TRBJ1-2, with a possible D match to TRBD1 (6 bases). The germline gives CDR1 LNHDA, CDR2 SQIVND (reference sequence). V lost 7 bases and J lost 8, with 20 bases in between. The CDR3 contains 14 residues. CDR3 in amino acids: CASTMGMGAGGYTF. CDR3 coding DNA: TGTGCCAGTACCATGGGTATGGGGGCTGGAGGCTACACCTTC.

The sample holds one count of this clone. This rearrangement joins TRBV30 to TRBJ2-7; D gene unclear. Germline-derived CDR1 and CDR2 are GTSNPN and SVGIG (reference sequence). There are 11 residues in the CDR3. V was clipped by 4 bases and J by 5 bases, with 9 bases between them. In nucleotides, the CDR3 is TGTGCCTGGAAAATACTGGACGAGCAGTACTTC. As protein: CAWKILDEQYF. Together with reference TRBV30 and TRBJ2-7, the CDR3 gives the full variable domain: SQTIHQWPATLVQPVGSPLSLECTVEGTSNPNLYWYRQAAGRGLQLLFYSVGIGQISSEVPQNLSASRPQDRQFILSSKKLLLSDSGFYLCAWKILDEQYFGPGTRLTVT.

This CDR3 is CASSLSSPARLDTEAFF. For the CDR3, the DNA is TGCGCCAGCAGCCTTAGTAGTCCGGCCCGACTGGACACTGAAGCTTTCTTT. This sequence joins TRBV5-1 and TRBJ1-1; D not resolved. The CDR3 loop spans 17 amino acids. The germline V gene has CDR1 SGHRS and CDR2 YFSETQ. V lost 4 bases and J 3 bases, leaving 22 bases between the germline ends.

The chain couples TRBV19 to TRBJ1-1; no definite D call. With 9 bases removed from V and 1 base from J, the gap between germline ends came to 15 bases. Germline values: CDR1 LNHDA, CDR2 SQIVND (reference sequence). The CDR3 has 14 residues. CDR3 coding DNA: TGTGCCAGCCTTAACCCAGCGGGGAACACTGAAGCTTTCTTT. It encodes CASLNPAGNTEAFF.

The V gene is TRBV30, the J gene TRBJ2-7; 8 bases fit TRBD1. The V gene end was trimmed by 2 bases and the J gene end by 7 bases; junction bases not matched to a gene: 1. CDR1 GTSNPN and CDR2 SVGIG come from the germline V gene (reference sequence). This CDR3 region has 11 residues. The CDR3 nucleotides read TGTGCCTGGAGTTGGACAGGGGAGCAGTACTTC. Its protein is CAWSWTGEQYF.

This clone occurred once. This rearrangement joins TRBV18 to TRBJ2-5; 7 bases align to TRBD1. The trim removed 4 bases at V and 3 bases at J, leaving 5 bases unmatched. In germline, CDR1 is KGHSH, CDR2 LQKENI. The CDR3 is 14 amino acids. CDR3 region: CASSLSGTEETQYF. CDR3 in DNA: TGTGCCAGCTCACTCTCCGGGACAGAAGAGACCCAGTACTTC.

The sample holds one count of this clone. The chain has TRBV15 and TRBJ1-5; D remains unclear. The germline CDR1 and CDR2 sequences are LNHNV and YYDKDF (reference sequence). The V end was cut by 0 bases, the J end by 5 bases, with 8 bases between. The CDR3 runs 14 residues. DNA for the CDR3: TGTGCCACCAGCAGAGATTTAACGGATCAGCCCCAGCATTTT. It specifies CATSRDLTDQPQHF.

CDR3 nucleotides: TGTGCCATCAGTGAGGGCAGGGGGCGGCCAGATACGCAGTATTTT. Encoded protein: CAISEGRGRPDTQYF. The rearrangement links TRBV10-3 to TRBJ2-3, with 8 bases identical to TRBD1. Germline CDR1 reads ENHRY; CDR2 reads SYGVKD. This CDR3 spans 15 amino acids. V lost 2 bases and J lost 4; bases outside the gene matches: 5.

CDR3 sequence (DNA): TGTGCCAGCAGCTTGATAGGGAGTGGAAACACCATATATTTT. Protein product: CASSLIGSGNTIYF. The chain links TRBV5-6 to TRBJ1-3; no firm D call. The CDR3 covers 14 residues. The germline gives CDR1 SGHDT, CDR2 YYEEEE. The V and J ends lost 1 base and 3 bases respectively, with 8 bases between them.